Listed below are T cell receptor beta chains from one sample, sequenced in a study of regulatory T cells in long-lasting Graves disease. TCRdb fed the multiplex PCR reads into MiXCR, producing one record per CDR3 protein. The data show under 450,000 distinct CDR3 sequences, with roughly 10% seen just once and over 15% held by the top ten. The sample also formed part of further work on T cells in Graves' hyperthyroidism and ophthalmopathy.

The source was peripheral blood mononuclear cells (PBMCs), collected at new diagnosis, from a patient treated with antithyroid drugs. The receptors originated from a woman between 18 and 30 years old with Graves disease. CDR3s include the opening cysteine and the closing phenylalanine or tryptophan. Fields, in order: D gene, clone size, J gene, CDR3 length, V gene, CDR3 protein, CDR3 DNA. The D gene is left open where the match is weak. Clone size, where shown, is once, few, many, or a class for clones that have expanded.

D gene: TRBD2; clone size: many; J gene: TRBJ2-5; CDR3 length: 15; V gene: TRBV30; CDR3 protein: CAWSPRTSGGETQYF; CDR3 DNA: TGTGCCTGGAGTCCTCGGACTAGCGGGGGTGAGACCCAGTACTTC
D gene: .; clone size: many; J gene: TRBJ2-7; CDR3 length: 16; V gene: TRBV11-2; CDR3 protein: CASSLVVGGPRYEQYF; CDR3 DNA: TGTGCCAGCAGCTTAGTGGTAGGAGGGCCCCGATACGAGCAGTACTTC
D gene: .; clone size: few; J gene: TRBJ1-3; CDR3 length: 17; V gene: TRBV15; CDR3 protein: CATSRDPLVTSKRAIYF; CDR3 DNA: TGTGCCACCAGCAGAGACCCCCTAGTCACCTCCAAGAGGGCCATATATTTT
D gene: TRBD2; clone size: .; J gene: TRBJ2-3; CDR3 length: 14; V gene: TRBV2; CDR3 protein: CASSVLADTDTQYF; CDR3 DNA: TGTGCCAGCAGTGTTCTAGCGGACACAGATACGCAGTATTTT
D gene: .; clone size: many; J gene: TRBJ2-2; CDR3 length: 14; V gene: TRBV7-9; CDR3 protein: CASSVRGTYGELFF; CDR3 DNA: TGTGCCAGCAGCGTTCGGGGGACTTACGGGGAGCTGTTTTTT
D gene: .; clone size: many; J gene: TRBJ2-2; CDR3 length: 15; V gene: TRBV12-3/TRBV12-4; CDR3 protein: CASSPGHANTGELFF; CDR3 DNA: TGTGCCAGCAGTCCGGGACACGCGAACACCGGGGAGCTGTTTTTT
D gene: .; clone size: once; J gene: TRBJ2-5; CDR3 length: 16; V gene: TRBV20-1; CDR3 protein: CSAPRDATTLEETQYF; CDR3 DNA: TGCAGTGCTCCGAGGGACGCAACCACTTTAGAAGAGACCCAGTACTTC
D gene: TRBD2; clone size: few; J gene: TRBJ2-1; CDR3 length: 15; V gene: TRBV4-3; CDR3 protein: CASSRGLAGHNEQFF; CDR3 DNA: TGCGCCAGCAGCCGAGGACTAGCGGGACACAATGAGCAGTTCTTC
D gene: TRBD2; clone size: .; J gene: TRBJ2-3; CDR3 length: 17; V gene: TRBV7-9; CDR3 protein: CASSLVTSGGWTDTQYF; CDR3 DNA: TGTGCCAGCAGCTTAGTAACTAGCGGGGGATGGACAGATACGCAGTATTTT
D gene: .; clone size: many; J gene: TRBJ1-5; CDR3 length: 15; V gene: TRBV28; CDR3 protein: CASSFIREGHQPQHF; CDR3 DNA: TGTGCCAGCAGTTTCATACGGGAGGGTCATCAGCCCCAGCATTTT
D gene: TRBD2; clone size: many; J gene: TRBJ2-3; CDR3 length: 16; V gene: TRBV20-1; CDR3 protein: CSARGGSGRATDTQYF; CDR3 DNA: TGCAGTGCTAGAGGTGGTAGCGGGAGGGCGACAGATACGCAGTATTTT
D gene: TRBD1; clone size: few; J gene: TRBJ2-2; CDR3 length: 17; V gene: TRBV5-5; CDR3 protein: CASRNRGAVADTGELFF; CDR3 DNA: TGTGCCAGCAGAAACAGGGGAGCGGTTGCGGACACCGGGGAGCTGTTTTTT
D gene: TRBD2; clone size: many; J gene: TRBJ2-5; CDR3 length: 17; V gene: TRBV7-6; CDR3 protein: CASSWDPSGDLRETQYF; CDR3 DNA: TGTGCCAGCAGCTGGGACCCCAGCGGGGACCTGAGGGAGACCCAGTACTTC
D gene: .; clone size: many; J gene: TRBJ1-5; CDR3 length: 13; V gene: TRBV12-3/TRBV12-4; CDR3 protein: CASSRLSNQPQHF; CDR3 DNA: TGTGCCAGCAGCCGACTTAGCAATCAGCCCCAGCATTTT
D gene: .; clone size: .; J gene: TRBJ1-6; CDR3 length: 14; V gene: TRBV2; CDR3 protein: CASRGQGLDSPLHF; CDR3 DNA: TGTGCCAGCCGTGGCCAGGGTCTGGATTCACCCCTCCACTTT
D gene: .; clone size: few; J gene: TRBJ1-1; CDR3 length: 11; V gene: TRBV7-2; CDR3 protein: CASSYDNEAFF; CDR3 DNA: TGTGCCAGCAGCTACGACAATGAAGCTTTCTTT
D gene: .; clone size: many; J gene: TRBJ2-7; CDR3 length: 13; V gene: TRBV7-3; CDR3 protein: CASSLGRPYEQYF; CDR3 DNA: TGTGCCAGCAGCTTAGGCAGACCATACGAGCAGTACTTC
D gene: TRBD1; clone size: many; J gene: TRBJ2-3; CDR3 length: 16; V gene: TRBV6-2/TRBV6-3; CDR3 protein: CASSYSGTGHRDTQYF; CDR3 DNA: TGTGCCAGCAGTTACTCCGGGACAGGCCATAGGGATACGCAGTATTTT
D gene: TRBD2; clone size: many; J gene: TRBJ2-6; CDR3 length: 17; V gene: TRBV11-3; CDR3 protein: CASSPGLAGAGANVLTF; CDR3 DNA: TGTGCCAGCAGCCCCGGACTAGCGGGCGCTGGGGCCAACGTCCTGACTTTC
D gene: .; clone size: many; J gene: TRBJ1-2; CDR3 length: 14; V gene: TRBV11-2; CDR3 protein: CASSSALGGDGYTF; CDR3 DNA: TGTGCCAGCAGCTCGGCCCTTGGGGGAGATGGCTACACCTTC
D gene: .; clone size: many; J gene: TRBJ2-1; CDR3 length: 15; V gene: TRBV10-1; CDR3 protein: CASSDSTYESNEQFF; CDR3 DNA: TGCGCCAGCAGTGACTCAACTTACGAGAGCAATGAGCAGTTCTTC